Presented here are 6 T cell receptor beta chains from one specimen sequenced in a study of cytomegalovirus exposure and HLA in healthy donors. PCR used 60 Vbeta primers and 13 Jbeta primers. Produced via immunoSEQ multiplex PCR; TCRdb's table is partial and in-frame only. The sample includes more than 150,000 clones, 70% to 80% of them seen just once. Sequenced input: PBMCs. The receptors here all came from a man between 18 and 29 years old in good health and CMV-seronegative.

With regard to this clone: One end of the junction fails to match germline, which may point to a read error. The chain has TRBV6-5 and TRBJ1-5, with D perhaps TRBD1 (5 bases). This CDR3 spans 9 amino acids. Germline CDR1 is MNHEY and CDR2 is SVGAGI. CDR3 sequence reads: CASRTAKDF. The DNA of the CDR3 is TGTGCCAGCAGGACAGCGAAGGATTTT.

The gene calls are TRBV27 and TRBJ2-7; maybe TRBD2 (6 bases). This CDR3 region has 14 residues. Germline CDR1 MNHEY, CDR2 SMNVEV (reference sequence). V gave up 2 bases and J gave up 7 bases, with 15 bases separating them. The CDR3 bases are TGTGCCAGCAGTTTAATCGGGAGCCTTAGAGAGCAGTACTTC. This translates into CASSLIGSLREQYF.

This clone has just a few counts. The chain carries TRBV7-2 and TRBJ2-5; TRBD2 might be the D (5 bases). The CDR3 contains 14 residues. V was shortened by 5 bases and J by 5 bases, with 15 bases between the two germline ends. Germline V gene lookup returns CDR1 SGHTA and CDR2 FQGNSA. The CDR3 DNA reads TGTGCCAGCAGCCCCCCGAGGGTTAGCGAGACCCAGTACTTC. Translating gives CASSPPRVSETQYF.

In the case of this clone: Other DNA sequences in the sample encode the same CDR3. The chain is built from TRBV7-3 and TRBJ1-1, with 9 nucleotides matching TRBD1. The CDR3 consists of 14 residues. Germline V gene sequence: CDR1 SGHTA, CDR2 FQGTGA. With V trimmed by 5 bases and J by 2 bases, 3 bases remained unmatched. CDR3 amino acids: CASSPGQGNTEAFF. In DNA form, the CDR3 reads TGTGCCAGCAGCCCGGGACAGGGTAACACTGAAGCTTTCTTT.

The V call is TRBV21-1, the J call TRBJ1-6. TRBV21-1 corresponds to a pseudogene. This CDR3 contains 14 residues. The CDR3 DNA reads as TGTGCCAGCAGCAAAGGCGGGGTAAAGTCACCCCTCCACTTT. It yields the protein CASSKGGVKSPLHF.

The chain carries TRBV18 and TRBJ1-5; no clear D. In germline, CDR1 is KGHSH, CDR2 LQKENI. The CDR3 is 13 amino acids. V dropped 4 bases and J dropped 2 bases, with 6 bases sitting between them. CDR3 protein: CASSLQGNQPQHF. CDR3 coding DNA: TGTGCCAGCTCACTGCAGGGCAATCAGCCCCAGCATTTT.